A selection of T cell receptor beta chains follows, all from one sample in a study of post-analysis software for immune sequencing data. TCRdb processed the PCR reads anew with MiXCR; each CDR3 protein has one entry. The sample carries around 200,000 distinct CDR3 sequences, over 25% recorded once. The sequenced sample was blood. Every receptor here comes from a girl younger than 18 with multiple sclerosis. The CDR3 runs from the conserved cysteine through the conserved F or W. The D gene is left open where the match is weak. Clone size is shown for a subset of rows, as once, few, many or a class of expanded clone.

TRBV5-1,TRBJ2-2,TRBD1,few,TGCGCCAGCAGCTTGGTTGTGACAGGGGGCACCGGGGAGCTGTTTTTT,CASSLVVTGGTGELFF
TRBV5-5,TRBJ2-1,TRBD2,many,TGTGCCAGCACCGGCGCCCTAGCGGGGGGGGGTGAGCAGTTCTTC,CASTGALAGGGEQFF
TRBV7-9,TRBJ2-5,.,.,TGTGCCAGCAGCTCCGCGGGACTCCACCAAGAGACCCAGTACTTC,CASSSAGLHQETQYF
TRBV29-1,TRBJ2-4,.,many,TGCAGCTCCAGGGACGCCAAAAACATTCAGTACTTC,CSSRDAKNIQYF
TRBV3-1,TRBJ2-1,TRBD2,few,TGTGCCAGCAGCCGTTCAGCGGGACGTGCCTACAATGAGCAGTTCTTC,CASSRSAGRAYNEQFF
TRBV5-6,TRBJ2-5,.,few,TGTGCCAGCAGCTTCGACAGGGTTATGGGGCTAGCGATCAGCCATGAGCAGTACTTC,CASSFDRVMGLAISHEQYF
TRBV12-3/TRBV12-4,TRBJ2-3,.,many,TGTGCCAGCAGTTGGCAGACTCCCACAGATACGCAGTATTTT,CASSWQTPTDTQYF
TRBV5-1,TRBJ2-7,.,.,TGCGCCAGCAGCTTAGGACCCGGCCAGTCCTCCTACGAGCAGTACTTC,CASSLGPGQSSYEQYF
TRBV18,TRBJ2-1,TRBD2,many,TGTGCCAGCTCACCGAAGGCACTAGCGGAACTCTCCTACAATGAGCAGTTCTTC,CASSPKALAELSYNEQFF
TRBV21-1,TRBJ2-7,.,few,TGTGCCAGCAGCAAAGTATGTCACAGGGGGCATGAGCAGTACTTC,CASSKVCHRGHEQYF
TRBV20-1,TRBJ1-2,.,.,TGCAGTGCTAGAGTTTTGGGAATTAACTATGGCTACACCTTC,CSARVLGINYGYTF
TRBV20-1,TRBJ2-7,TRBD2,few,TGCAGTGCCCGCATAGCGGGGGACCTGTTATACGAGCAGTACTTC,CSARIAGDLLYEQYF
TRBV5-6,TRBJ2-7,TRBD2,.,TGTGCCAGCAGCGGGGGACTAGCGGGAGCCCACGAGCAGTACTTC,CASSGGLAGAHEQYF
TRBV6-2/TRBV6-3,TRBJ1-5,.,.,TGTGCCAGCTTCTACCGGGGGGCAGGGGTAGATCAGCCCCAGCATTTT,CASFYRGAGVDQPQHF
TRBV10-3,TRBJ2-7,TRBD1,many,TGTGCCACCCATTCCGGGACAGGGGGCGAGCAGTACTTC,CATHSGTGGEQYF
TRBV20-1,TRBJ2-1,.,.,TGCAGTGCTAGTCGTGGGAGTAGGCAGTTCTTC,CSASRGSRQFF
TRBV5-1,TRBJ1-2,.,.,TGCGCCAGCAGCGCCGGGACCGATTTTAACTATGGCTACACCTTC,CASSAGTDFNYGYTF
TRBV5-1,TRBJ2-1,TRBD2,few,TGCGCCAGCAGCTCGAGACTAGCGGGAGGGGATGAGCAGTTCTTC,CASSSRLAGGDEQFF
TRBV7-8,TRBJ2-1,.,.,TGTGCCAGCAGCCTCCGGACGGGAAATAATGAGCAGTTCTTC,CASSLRTGNNEQFF
TRBV6-2/TRBV6-3,TRBJ2-7,.,many,TGTGCCAGCAGTTACGCACCCGGCGAGAGCTACGAGCAGTACTTC,CASSYAPGESYEQYF
TRBV28,TRBJ1-1,.,few,TGTGCCAGCAGTTTATTAGGCGCCATGAACACTGAGGCTTTCTTT,CASSLLGAMNTEAFF
TRBV28,TRBJ1-1,.,few,TGTGCCAGCGGGGGACCGCCGAACACTGAAGCTTTCTTT,CASGGPPNTEAFF
TRBV12-3/TRBV12-4,TRBJ1-1,TRBD1,.,TGTGCCAGCACCGTAGCGATCGGACAGGGGTGGACTGAAGCTTTCTTT,CASTVAIGQGWTEAFF
TRBV20-1,TRBJ2-3,TRBD1,many,TGCAGTGCTACTCGGACAGGGGTTCTAGATACGCAGTATTTT,CSATRTGVLDTQYF
TRBV19,TRBJ2-1,.,many,TGTGCCAGTAGTATCTTCGGAGGGGGGGACAATGAGCAGTTCTTC,CASSIFGGGDNEQFF
TRBV6-5,TRBJ1-1,.,.,TGTGCCAGCAGTTACCGTAAGTGGACACAGGGGAACACTGAAGCTTTCTTT,CASSYRKWTQGNTEAFF
TRBV28,TRBJ2-1,.,many,TGTGCCAGCATTGCCCCTGGTGTGCGGATCTCCTACAATGAGCAGTTCTTC,CASIAPGVRISYNEQFF
TRBV12-3/TRBV12-4,TRBJ2-5,.,few,TGTGCCAGCAGTGCCAGGAAAGAGACCCAGTACTTC,CASSARKETQYF
TRBV20-1,TRBJ2-3,.,.,TGCAGTGCCATTCCCGCCGGGACAATATTCACAGATACGCAGTATTTT,CSAIPAGTIFTDTQYF
TRBV7-2,TRBJ2-3,TRBD2,many,TGTGCCAGTCAATACGCCGGGACTAGCGGGCTCACAGATACGCAGTATTTT,CASQYAGTSGLTDTQYF
TRBV6-1,TRBJ2-1,TRBD2,.,TGTGCCAGCAGGGGACGGACCAGCGGGAACAGTGAGCAGTTCTTC,CASRGRTSGNSEQFF
TRBV7-2,TRBJ1-6,TRBD1,few,TGTGCCAGCAGCTTCCCAGGGGGCGTGGGATCACCCCTCCACTTT,CASSFPGGVGSPLHF
TRBV20-1,TRBJ1-4,TRBD1,.,TGCAGTGCGCCAACCGGGACAGGGGGTGGAAAACTGTTTTTT,CSAPTGTGGGKLFF
TRBV29-1,TRBJ1-3,.,.,TGCAGCGTTGGAGCCTACTCTGGAAACACCATATATTTT,CSVGAYSGNTIYF
TRBV4-2,TRBJ2-7,TRBD1,few,TGTGCCAGCAGCCAAGATTTTGCGACAGGGGGAAGACCTACCTACGAGCAGTACTTC,CASSQDFATGGRPTYEQYF
TRBV5-1,TRBJ2-3,.,.,TGCGCCAGCAGCTTGGGGGGTCCAGATACGCAGTATTTT,CASSLGGPDTQYF
TRBV2,TRBJ2-5,TRBD2,many,TGTGCCAGCAGTTCCGGACTAGCGGGACGGGGAGAGACCCAGTACTTC,CASSSGLAGRGETQYF
TRBV5-1,TRBJ1-5,TRBD1,few,TGCGCCAGCAGCTTAGACAGGGCCGGTCAGCCCCAGCATTTT,CASSLDRAGQPQHF
TRBV2,TRBJ2-1,.,few,TGTGCCAGCAGAAACGACAATGAGCAGTTCTTC,CASRNDNEQFF
TRBV28,TRBJ2-7,TRBD2,many,TGTGCCAGCGTTTTTTGGACTAGCGGGAACTACGAGCAGTACTTC,CASVFWTSGNYEQYF
TRBV5-1,TRBJ2-7,.,.,TGCGCCAGCAGCTGGGGGGGGACAGACGAGCAGTACTTC,CASSWGGTDEQYF